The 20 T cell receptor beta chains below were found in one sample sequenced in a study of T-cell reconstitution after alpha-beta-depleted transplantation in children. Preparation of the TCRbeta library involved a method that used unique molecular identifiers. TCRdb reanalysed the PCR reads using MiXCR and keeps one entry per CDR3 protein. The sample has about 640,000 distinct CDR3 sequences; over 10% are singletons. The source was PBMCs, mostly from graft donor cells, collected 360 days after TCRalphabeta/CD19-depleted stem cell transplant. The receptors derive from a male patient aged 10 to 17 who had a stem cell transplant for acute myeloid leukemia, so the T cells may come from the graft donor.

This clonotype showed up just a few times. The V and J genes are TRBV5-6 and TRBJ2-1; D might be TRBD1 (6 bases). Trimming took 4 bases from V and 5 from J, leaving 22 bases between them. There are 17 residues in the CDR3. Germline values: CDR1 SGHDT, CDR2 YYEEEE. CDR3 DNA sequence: TGTGCCAGCAGCGTGGTGGTTAGGGACAAGAAAAACAATGAGCAGTTCTTC. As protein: CASSVVVRDKKNNEQFF. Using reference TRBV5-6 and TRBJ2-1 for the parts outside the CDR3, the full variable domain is DAGVTQSPTHLIKTRGQQVTLRCSPKSGHDTVSWYQQALGQGPQFIFQYYEEEERQRGNFPDRFSGHQFPNYSSELNVNALLLGDSALYLCASSVVVRDKKNNEQFFGPGTRLTVL.

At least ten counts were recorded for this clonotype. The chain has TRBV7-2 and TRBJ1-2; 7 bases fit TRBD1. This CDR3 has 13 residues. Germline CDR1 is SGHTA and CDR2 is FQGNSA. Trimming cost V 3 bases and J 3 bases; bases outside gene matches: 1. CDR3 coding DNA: TGTGCCAGCAGCTTCGACAGGGACTATGGCTACACCTTC. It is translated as CASSFDRDYGYTF.

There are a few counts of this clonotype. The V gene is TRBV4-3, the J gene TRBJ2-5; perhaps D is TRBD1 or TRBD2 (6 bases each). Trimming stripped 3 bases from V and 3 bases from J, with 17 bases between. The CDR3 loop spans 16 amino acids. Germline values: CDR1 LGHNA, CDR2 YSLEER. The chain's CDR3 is CASSHRPGRTEETQYF. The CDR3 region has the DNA TGCGCCAGCAGCCACCGCCCGGGGAGGACAGAAGAGACCCAGTACTTC.

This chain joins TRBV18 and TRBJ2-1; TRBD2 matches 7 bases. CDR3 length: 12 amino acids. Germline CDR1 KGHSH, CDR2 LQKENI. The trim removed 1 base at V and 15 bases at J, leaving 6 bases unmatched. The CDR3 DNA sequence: TGTGCCAGCTCACCACGGCGGGAGTTACTGTTCTTC. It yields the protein CASSPRRELLFF. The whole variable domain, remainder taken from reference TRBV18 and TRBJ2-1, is NAGVMQNPRHLVRRRGQEARLRCSPMKGHSHVYWYRQLPEEGLKFMVYLQKENIIDESGMPKERFSAEFPKEGPSILRIQQVVRGDSAAYFCASSPRRELLFFGPGTRLTVL.

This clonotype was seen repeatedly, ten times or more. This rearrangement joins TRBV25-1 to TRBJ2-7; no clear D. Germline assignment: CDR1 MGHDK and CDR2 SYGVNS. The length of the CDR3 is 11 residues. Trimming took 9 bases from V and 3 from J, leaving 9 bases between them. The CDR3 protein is CASSVLYEQYF. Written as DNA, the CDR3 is TGTGCCAGTTCCGTCCTCTACGAGCAGTACTTC.

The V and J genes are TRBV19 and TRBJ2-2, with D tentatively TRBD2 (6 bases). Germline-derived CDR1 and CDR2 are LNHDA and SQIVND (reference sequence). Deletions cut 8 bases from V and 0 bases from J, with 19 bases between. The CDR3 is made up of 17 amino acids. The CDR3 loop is CASRRLGGRPNTGELFF. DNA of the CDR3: TGTGCCAGTCGGCGACTCGGGGGTAGACCGAACACCGGGGAGCTGTTTTTT.

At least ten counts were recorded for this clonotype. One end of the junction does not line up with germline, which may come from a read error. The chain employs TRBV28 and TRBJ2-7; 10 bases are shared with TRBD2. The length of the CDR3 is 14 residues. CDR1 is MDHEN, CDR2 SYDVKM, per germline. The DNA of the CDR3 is TGCGCCAGCAGCAGGCTAGCGGGAGCCTACGAGCAGTACTTC. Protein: CASSRLAGAYEQYF.

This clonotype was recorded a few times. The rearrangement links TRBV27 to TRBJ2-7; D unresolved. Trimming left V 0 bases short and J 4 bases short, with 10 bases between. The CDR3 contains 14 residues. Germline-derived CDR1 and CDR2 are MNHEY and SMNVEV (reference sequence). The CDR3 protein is CASSLSRVNYEQYF. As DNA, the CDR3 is TGTGCCAGCAGTTTATCTCGGGTAAATTACGAGCAGTACTTC.

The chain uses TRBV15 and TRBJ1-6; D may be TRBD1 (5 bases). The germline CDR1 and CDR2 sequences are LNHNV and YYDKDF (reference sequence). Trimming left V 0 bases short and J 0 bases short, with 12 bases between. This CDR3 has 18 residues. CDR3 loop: CATSRDFRGSSYNSPLHF. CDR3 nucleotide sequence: TGTGCCACCAGCAGAGATTTTAGGGGAAGCTCCTATAATTCACCCCTCCACTTT. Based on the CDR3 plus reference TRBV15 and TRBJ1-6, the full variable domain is DAMVIQNPRYQVTQFGKPVTLSCSQTLNHNVMYWYQQKSSQAPKLLFHYYDKDFNNEADTPDNFQSRRPNTSFCFLDIRSPGLGDTAMYLCATSRDFRGSSYNSPLHFGNGTRLTVT.

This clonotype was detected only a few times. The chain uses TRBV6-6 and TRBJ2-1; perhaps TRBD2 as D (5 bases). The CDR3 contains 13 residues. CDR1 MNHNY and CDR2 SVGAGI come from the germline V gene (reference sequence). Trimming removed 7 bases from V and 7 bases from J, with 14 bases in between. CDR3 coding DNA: TGTGCCAGCAAGAGGTGGGAGAGGAATGAGCAGTTCTTC. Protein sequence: CASKRWERNEQFF.

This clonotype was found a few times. The CDR3 region has the DNA TGTGCCAGCAGTTACCCACAGGGGCGGGGCACAGATACGCAGTATTTT. It yields the protein CASSYPQGRGTDTQYF. This chain uses TRBV6-5 with TRBJ2-3; TRBD1 matches 7 bases. Germline values: CDR1 MNHEY, CDR2 SVGAGI. Trimming at V came to 2 bases and at J to 1 base, leaving 6 bases not matched to a gene. The CDR3 spans 16 residues.

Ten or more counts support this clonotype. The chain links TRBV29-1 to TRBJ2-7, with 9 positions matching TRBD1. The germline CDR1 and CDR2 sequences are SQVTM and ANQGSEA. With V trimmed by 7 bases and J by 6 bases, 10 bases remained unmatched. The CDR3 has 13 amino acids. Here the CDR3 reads CSGTDRGGGEQYF. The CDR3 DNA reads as TGCAGCGGTACGGACAGGGGAGGCGGCGAGCAGTACTTC.

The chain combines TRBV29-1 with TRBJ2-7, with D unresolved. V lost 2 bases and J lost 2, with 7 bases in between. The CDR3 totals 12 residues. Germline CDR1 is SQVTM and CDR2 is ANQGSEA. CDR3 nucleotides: TGCAGCGTTGAAACGGTAGCCTACGAGCAGTACTTC. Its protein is CSVETVAYEQYF.

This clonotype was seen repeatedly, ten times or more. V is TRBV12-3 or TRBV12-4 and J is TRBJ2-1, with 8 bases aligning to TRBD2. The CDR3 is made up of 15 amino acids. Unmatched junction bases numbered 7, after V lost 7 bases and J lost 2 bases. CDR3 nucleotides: TGTGCCAGCATCCCAGCGGGAGCCCCCTACAATGAGCAGTTCTTC. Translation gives CASIPAGAPYNEQFF.

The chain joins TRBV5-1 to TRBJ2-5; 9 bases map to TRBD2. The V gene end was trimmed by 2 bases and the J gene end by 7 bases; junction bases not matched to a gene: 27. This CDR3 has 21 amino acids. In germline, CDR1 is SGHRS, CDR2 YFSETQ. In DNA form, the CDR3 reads TGCGCCAGCAGCTTTCAACCGAGTCCGGGACTAGCTACAACATTTGGGGGGACCCAGTACTTC. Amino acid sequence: CASSFQPSPGLATTFGGTQYF.

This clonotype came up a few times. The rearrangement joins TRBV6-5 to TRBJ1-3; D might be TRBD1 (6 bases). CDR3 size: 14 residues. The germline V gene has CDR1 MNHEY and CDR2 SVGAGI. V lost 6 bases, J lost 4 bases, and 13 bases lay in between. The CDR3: CASRPTGIGNTIYF. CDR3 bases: TGTGCCAGCAGACCCACAGGGATCGGAAACACCATATATTTT.

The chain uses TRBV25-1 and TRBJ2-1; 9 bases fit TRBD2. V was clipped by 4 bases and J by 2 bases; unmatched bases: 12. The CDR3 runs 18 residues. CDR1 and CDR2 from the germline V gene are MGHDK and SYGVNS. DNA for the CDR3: TGTGCCAGCAGTGTGACCACGACTAGCGGCCTTACCTACAATGAGCAGTTCTTC. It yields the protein CASSVTTTSGLTYNEQFF.

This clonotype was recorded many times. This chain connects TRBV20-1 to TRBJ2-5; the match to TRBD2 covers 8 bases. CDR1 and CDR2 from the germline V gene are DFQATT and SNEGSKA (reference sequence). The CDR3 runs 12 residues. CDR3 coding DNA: TGCACCACGGGGGGGGGCAGGGAGACCCAGTACTTC. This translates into CTTGGGRETQYF.

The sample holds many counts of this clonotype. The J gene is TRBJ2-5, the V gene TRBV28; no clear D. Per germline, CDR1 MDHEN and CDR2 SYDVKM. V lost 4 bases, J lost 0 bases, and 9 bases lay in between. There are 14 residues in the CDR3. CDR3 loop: CASSSEEDQETQYF. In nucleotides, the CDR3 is TGTGCCAGCAGTTCCGAAGAGGACCAAGAGACCCAGTACTTC.

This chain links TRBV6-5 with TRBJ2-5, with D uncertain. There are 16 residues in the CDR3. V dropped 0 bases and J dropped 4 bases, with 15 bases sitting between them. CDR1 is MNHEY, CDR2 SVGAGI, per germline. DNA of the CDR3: TGTGCCAGCAGTTACTCGAGCGACACACGCCCAGAGACCCAGTACTTC. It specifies CASSYSSDTRPETQYF.